Presented here are 27 T cell receptor beta chains from one specimen sequenced in a study of glioma-infiltrating T cells after dendritic cell vaccination. The time point is: after dendritic cell vaccination, including at tumor progression/relapse. Sequenced by immunoSEQ multiplex PCR; TCRdb stores in-frame clones only, minus some. The repertoire holds more than 95,000 clones, roughly 89% seen once, with 2.5% to 3.5% in the top ten. The sample was blood, taken after dendritic cell vaccination. The receptor set was obtained from a human donor with glioblastoma.

V gene TRBV19 combines with J gene TRBJ2-1; D is possibly TRBD2 (5 bases). CDR1 is LNHDA, CDR2 SQIVND, per germline (reference sequence). The CDR3 spans 15 residues. The V gene lost 0 bases and the J gene lost 2 bases, with 8 bases spanning the gap. The CDR3 sequence is CASSIESGPYNEQFF. DNA for the CDR3: TGTGCCAGTAGTATAGAAAGCGGCCCCTACAATGAGCAGTTCTTC.

The chain employs TRBV13 and TRBJ2-3, with TRBD2 matching 7 bases. Unmatched junction bases numbered 7, after V lost 2 bases and J lost 2 bases. Germline V CDR1 and CDR2: PRHDT, FYEKMQ (reference sequence). This CDR3 has 16 amino acids. The CDR3, as DNA: TGTGCCAGCAGCTTAAGGACCGGGACTATCACAGATACGCAGTATTTT. This sequence encodes CASSLRTGTITDTQYF.

The chain couples TRBV19 to TRBJ1-1, with no clear D. CDR3 length: 13 residues. Germline V gives CDR1 LNHDA, CDR2 SQIVND (reference sequence). V was clipped by 7 bases and J by 2 bases, with 11 bases between them. CDR3 nucleotides: TGTGCCAGTAATCGCGCCCTTAACACTGAAGCTTTCTTT. Translated, it gives CASNRALNTEAFF.

This clone occurred a few times. The V gene is TRBV7-6, the J gene TRBJ2-4; 13 positions match TRBD2. CDR1 SGHVS and CDR2 FNYEAQ come from the germline V gene. CDR3 length: 18 amino acids. The junction had 7 bases not matched to a gene; V was cut back by 5 bases and J by 0 bases. CDR3 nucleotide sequence: TGTGCCAGCAGCCGAGGGACTAGCGGGATTCTAGCCAAAAACATTCAGTACTTC. It yields the protein CASSRGTSGILAKNIQYF.

This chain uses TRBV30 with TRBJ1-6; a possible D gene is TRBD1 (5 bases). The CDR3 totals 14 residues. CDR1 and CDR2 (germline): GTSNPN, SVGIG (reference sequence). V lost 5 bases to trimming and J lost 7 bases, with 15 bases between them. As DNA, the CDR3 is TGTGCCTGGGCAGGGTTTGAAGTGAATTCACCCCTCCACTTT. Translation gives CAWAGFEVNSPLHF.

This chain links TRBV6-1 with TRBJ2-1, with TRBD1 matching 11 bases. Germline V gene data show CDR1 as MNHNS and CDR2 as SASEGT. V lost 7 bases and J lost 7; bases outside the gene matches: 9. The CDR3 is 15 amino acids. CDR3 sequence: CASTLDRGRVNEQFF. The CDR3 DNA sequence: TGTGCCAGCACTTTGGACAGGGGGCGCGTAAATGAGCAGTTCTTC.

The rearrangement uses TRBV15 and TRBJ1-1, with D possibly being TRBD1 (5 bases). Trimming took 0 bases from V and 0 from J, leaving 17 bases between them. This CDR3 has 18 residues. In germline, CDR1 is LNHNV, CDR2 YYDKDF (reference sequence). DNA for the CDR3: TGTGCCACCAGCAGAGATGAAGGCAGGGTACCAATGAACACTGAAGCTTTCTTT. Translated, it gives CATSRDEGRVPMNTEAFF.

DNA for the CDR3: TGTGCCAGCAACGGTGGAAGCGGGAGGGATGGTACGCAGTATTTT. It specifies CASNGGSGRDGTQYF. The chain combines TRBV2 with TRBJ2-3, with TRBD2 matching over 10 bases. CDR3 length: 15 amino acids. V shed 7 bases and J 8 bases; nucleotides not matched to a gene: 12. Germline V lookup: CDR1 SNHLY, CDR2 FYNNEI.

The rearrangement uses TRBV18 and TRBJ2-7, with TRBD1 identical over 7 bases. The junction had 3 bases not matched to a gene; V was cut back by 4 bases and J by 6 bases. Germline CDR1 and CDR2: KGHSH and LQKENI. This CDR3 region has 12 residues. The chain's CDR3 is CASSRQGSEQYF. For the CDR3, the DNA is TGTGCCAGCTCACGACAGGGCTCCGAGCAGTACTTC.

V and J are TRBV7-2 and TRBJ1-1; 8 bases map to TRBD1. Germline lookup yields CDR1 SGHTA and CDR2 FQGNSA. The CDR3 runs 13 residues. The V segment lost 0 bases and the J segment 8 bases; nucleotides outside the gene matches: 2. CDR3: CASSLASGGEAFF. For the CDR3, the DNA is TGTGCCAGCAGCTTAGCGTCAGGGGGCGAAGCTTTCTTT. The full variable domain, in which reference TRBV7-2 and TRBJ1-1 provide the parts outside the CDR3, is GAGVSQSPSNKVTEKGKDVELRCDPISGHTALYWYRQSLGQGLEFLIYFQGNSAPDKSGLPSDRFSAERTGGSVSTLTIQRTQQEDSAVYLCASSLASGGEAFFGQGTRLTVV.

This clone was picked up one time. The rearrangement uses TRBV11-1 and TRBJ2-7; 8 bases are shared with TRBD2. Germline CDR1 and CDR2: SGHAT and FQDESV (reference sequence). The CDR3 runs to 15 residues. The V segment lost 1 base and the J segment 0 bases; nucleotides outside the gene matches: 2. The CDR3 DNA reads TGTGCCAGCAGCTTAGAGCGGGGGAGCTCCTACGAGCAGTACTTC. It specifies CASSLERGSSYEQYF.

V gene TRBV18 combines with J gene TRBJ2-1; TRBD2 matches 16 bases. Looked up from germline, CDR1 is KGHSH and CDR2 is LQKENI. This CDR3 contains 17 residues. Trimming at V came to 4 bases and at J to 4 bases, leaving 4 bases not matched to a gene. The CDR3 sequence: CASSQLGLAGGYNEQFF. The CDR3 DNA reads as TGTGCCAGCTCACAGTTGGGACTAGCGGGAGGGTACAATGAGCAGTTCTTC.

The chain links TRBV10-2 to TRBJ2-7, with TRBD2 identical over 7 bases. Germline V gene lookup returns CDR1 WSHSY and CDR2 SAAADI. The CDR3 has 12 amino acids. Trimming at V came to 6 bases and at J to 3 bases, leaving 2 bases not matched to a gene. CDR3 DNA sequence: TGCGCCAGCAGGGGGAGGGACTACGAGCAGTACTTC. Its protein is CASRGRDYEQYF.

The V and J genes are TRBV29-1 and TRBJ2-1; TRBD2 agrees at 12 bases. Germline CDR1 and CDR2: SQVTM and ANQGSEA. Trimming took 0 bases from V and 9 from J; bases not matched to a gene: 9. The CDR3 extends over 16 amino acids. The CDR3 protein is CSVEDLTSGRLGEQFF. DNA for the CDR3: TGCAGCGTTGAAGATCTTACTAGCGGGAGGTTGGGTGAGCAGTTCTTC.

The rearrangement links TRBV5-6 to TRBJ1-1, with D possibly TRBD1 on 5 matching bases. Germline CDR1 and CDR2: SGHDT and YYEEEE. The CDR3 sequence is 14 residues long. With 3 bases removed from V and 3 bases from J, the gap between germline ends came to 12 bases. DNA for the CDR3: TGTGCCAGCAGCTGGCAGGGTGGGGACACTGAAGCTTTCTTT. This sequence encodes CASSWQGGDTEAFF.

The genes are TRBV7-9 and TRBJ2-1; D might be TRBD1 (5 bases). This CDR3 spans 14 amino acids. Germline V lookup: CDR1 SEHNR, CDR2 FQNEAQ (reference sequence). Trimming pared 4 bases from V and 0 bases from J, leaving 7 bases between. CDR3 nucleotides: TGTGCCAGCAGCTACAGGAGCTCCTACAATGAGCAGTTCTTC. Its translation is CASSYRSSYNEQFF.

V and J are TRBV7-9 and TRBJ2-7; a weak D match, TRBD2 (6 bases). Germline V gives CDR1 SEHNR, CDR2 FQNEAQ (reference sequence). With 5 bases removed from V and 5 bases from J, the gap between germline ends came to 10 bases. This CDR3 has 12 amino acids. This CDR3 reads CASSPGEDEQYF. In DNA, the CDR3 is TGTGCCAGCAGCCCGGGAGAGGACGAGCAGTACTTC.

This clone was detected a few times. The genes are TRBV2 and TRBJ1-5; unclear D gene. Germline lookup yields CDR1 SNHLY and CDR2 FYNNEI. The CDR3 length is 16 residues. The V end was cut by 3 bases, the J end by 0 bases, with 12 bases between. The CDR3 region has the DNA TGTGCCAGCAGTGAGAAGTCGGGTGCTAGCAATCAGCCCCAGCATTTT. Protein: CASSEKSGASNQPQHF.

In its sample, this clone was seen a few times. This rearrangement joins TRBV9 to TRBJ1-1, with 7 bases fitting TRBD1. With 0 bases clipped from V and 3 bases from J, the junction kept 8 bases outside the gene matches. Looked up from germline, CDR1 is SGDLS and CDR2 is YYNGEE. This CDR3 has 16 residues. The CDR3 reads CASSVGDSWAYTEAFF. For the CDR3, the DNA is TGTGCCAGCAGCGTAGGGGACAGTTGGGCGTACACTGAAGCTTTCTTT.

Worth noting for this clone: Other nucleotide sequences in the sample specify the same CDR3. The chain employs TRBV4-2 and TRBJ1-6, with D hard to call. V dropped 4 bases and J dropped 5 bases, with 15 bases sitting between them. Germline lookup yields CDR1 LGHNA and CDR2 YNFKEQ. The CDR3 has 16 residues. The CDR3 DNA follows: TGTGCCAGCAGCCGGCGTGCGGGAGAGGATAATTCACCCCTCCACTTT. Its protein product is CASSRRAGEDNSPLHF.

The chain employs TRBV5-1 and TRBJ2-2, with 7 bases lining up with TRBD2. The CDR3 totals 14 residues. Germline V gene data show CDR1 as SGHRS and CDR2 as YFSETQ. V shed 6 bases, J shed 0 bases, and the junction held 2 bases outside the gene matches. CDR3 sequence reads: CASKSGTNTGELFF. DNA of the CDR3: TGCGCCAGCAAGAGCGGGACGAACACCGGGGAGCTGTTTTTT. Supplemented by reference TRBV5-1 and TRBJ2-2, the full variable domain reads KAGVTQTPRYLIKTRGQQVTLSCSPISGHRSVSWYQQTPGQGLQFLFEYFSETQRNKGNFPGRFSGRQFSNSRSEMNVSTLELGDSALYLCASKSGTNTGELFFGEGSRLTVL.

CDR3 residues: CASSWGQGNTGELFF. Written as DNA, the CDR3 is TGTGCCAGCAGCTGGGGACAGGGAAACACCGGGGAGCTGTTTTTT. The chain links TRBV5-4 to TRBJ2-2; 9 bases are a match to TRBD1. Germline lookup yields CDR1 SGHNT and CDR2 YYREEE (reference sequence). The length of the CDR3 is 15 residues. J gave up 2 bases and V 3 bases, and 2 bases lay outside the gene matches.

The chain's CDR3 is CAWSVRAGGGLAQYF. CDR3 sequence (DNA): TGTGCCTGGAGTGTACGTGCAGGGGGCGGTTTGGCCCAGTACTTC. The V and J genes are TRBV30 and TRBJ2-5, with TRBD1 matching 8 bases. The V gene end was trimmed by 0 bases and the J gene end by 9 bases; junction bases not matched to a gene: 12. The CDR3 spans 15 residues. From germline, CDR1 is GTSNPN and CDR2 SVGIG (reference sequence).

The chain couples TRBV2 to TRBJ2-1; 14 nucleotides align to TRBD2. Germline V gives CDR1 SNHLY, CDR2 FYNNEI. The CDR3 is 15 residues long. With V trimmed by 5 bases and J by 5 bases, 2 bases remained unmatched. CDR3 nucleotide sequence: TGTGCCAGCAGTCGACTAGCGGGGGGGAACAATGAGCAGTTCTTC. Its translation: CASSRLAGGNNEQFF.

V and J are TRBV30 and TRBJ1-6; a weak D match, TRBD1 (5 bases). CDR3 size: 13 residues. CDR1 and CDR2 from the germline V gene are GTSNPN and SVGIG (reference sequence). Trimming removed 4 bases at V and 8 bases at J, with 12 bases between. The CDR3 nucleotides read TGTGCCTGGAACGGGCAGGGTCATTCACCCCTCCACTTT. This translates into CAWNGQGHSPLHF.

This chain links TRBV6-1 with TRBJ1-1; D is uncertain. The CDR3 loop spans 13 amino acids. CDR1 and CDR2 from the germline V gene are MNHNS and SASEGT. V lost 0 bases, J lost 6 bases, and 8 bases lay in between. Written as DNA, the CDR3 is TGTGCCAGCAGTGAAGCGCACAGCTCTGAAGCTTTCTTT. Its protein is CASSEAHSSEAFF.

The CDR3 reads CATSREREMREQYF. CDR3 coding DNA: TGTGCCACCAGCAGAGAGCGGGAGATGCGCGAGCAGTACTTC. The rearrangement links TRBV15 to TRBJ2-7; 7 nucleotides agree with TRBD2. With V trimmed by 0 bases and J by 6 bases, 5 bases remained unmatched. This CDR3 region has 14 residues. CDR1 is LNHNV and CDR2 is YYDKDF in the germline V gene (reference sequence). The entire variable domain, with the rest obtained from reference TRBV15 and TRBJ2-7, is as follows: DAMVIQNPRYQVTQFGKPVTLSCSQTLNHNVMYWYQQKSSQAPKLLFHYYDKDFNNEADTPDNFQSRRPNTSFCFLDIRSPGLGDTAMYLCATSREREMREQYFGPGTRLTVT.